This paragraph covers one T cell receptor (beta chain) sequence. Its matching antigen is unknown. CDR1 and CDR2 from the germline V gene are SGHVS and FNYEAQ. The CDR3 is 16 residues long. The V gene lost 3 bases and the J gene lost 5 bases, with 19 bases spanning the gap. This sample is drawn from a study of graft-versus-host responses after intestinal transplantation. Study-level findings and limits: GvH clones detected in recipient marrow included some appearing first in ileum or blood. Declining HvG levels early post-transplant were linked to peak circulating GvH clone levels.

TCRdb's table, derived via immunoSEQ multiplex PCR, lists solely in-frame clones and lacks some. The sample holds tens of thousands of clones; 70% to 90% are singletons and the top ten take around 2.7%. This receptor was identified in a human donor who received an intestinal transplant. The chain combines TRBV7-6 with TRBJ2-5, with TRBD1 as a possible D gene (7 bases). This material consisted of unstimulated CD8+ T cells sorted from spleen or lymph node cells, taken before intestinal transplant. DNA for the CDR3: TGTGCCAGCAGCTTTGTTGAGCAGGGGGGCAGCGAGACCCAGTACTTC. It is translated as CASSFVEQGGSETQYF.